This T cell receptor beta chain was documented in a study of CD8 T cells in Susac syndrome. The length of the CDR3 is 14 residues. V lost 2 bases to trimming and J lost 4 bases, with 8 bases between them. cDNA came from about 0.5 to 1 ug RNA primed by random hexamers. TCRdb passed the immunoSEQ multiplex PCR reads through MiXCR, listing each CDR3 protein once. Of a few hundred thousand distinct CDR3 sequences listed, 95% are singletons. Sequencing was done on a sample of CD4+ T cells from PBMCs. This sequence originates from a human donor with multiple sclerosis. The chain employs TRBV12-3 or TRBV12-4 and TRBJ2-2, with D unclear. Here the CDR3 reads CASSLYPGTGELFF. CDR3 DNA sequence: TGTGCCAGCAGTTTATATCCCGGCACCGGGGAGCTGTTTTTT.